This paragraph covers one TCR beta chain sequence. The antigen remains undetermined. The TCR library protocol attached unique molecular identifiers to the individual cDNA molecules. Via MiXCR, TCRdb re-called the 5' RACE reads, giving one row per CDR3 protein. Among more than 85,000 distinct CDR3 sequences, approximately 15% were seen once, and the ten largest hold 1.3%. The sample comes from a study of early T cells in non-severe SARS-CoV-2 infection. The overall study: Chains stayed unpaired after sequencing of bulk RNA from unsorted whole blood.

The CDR3 runs 14 residues. V lost 6 bases to trimming and J lost 3 bases; unmatched junction nucleotides: 8. Germline assignment: CDR1 DFQATT and CDR2 SNEGSKA (reference sequence). Study-wide results and caveats: Missing private and CD4 specificities, VDJdb matching favored anti-spike CD8 responses.

Sequenced: whole blood. The clonotype originates from an adult who was a healthcare worker with PCR-confirmed SARS-CoV-2 infection or an uninfected control (not recorded which). V gene TRBV20-1 combines with J gene TRBJ2-1; 7 bases are shared with TRBD2. CDR3 DNA sequence: TGCAGTGCCGTTGCGGGAGCAATCTACAATGAGCAGTTCTTC. It is translated as CSAVAGAIYNEQFF.